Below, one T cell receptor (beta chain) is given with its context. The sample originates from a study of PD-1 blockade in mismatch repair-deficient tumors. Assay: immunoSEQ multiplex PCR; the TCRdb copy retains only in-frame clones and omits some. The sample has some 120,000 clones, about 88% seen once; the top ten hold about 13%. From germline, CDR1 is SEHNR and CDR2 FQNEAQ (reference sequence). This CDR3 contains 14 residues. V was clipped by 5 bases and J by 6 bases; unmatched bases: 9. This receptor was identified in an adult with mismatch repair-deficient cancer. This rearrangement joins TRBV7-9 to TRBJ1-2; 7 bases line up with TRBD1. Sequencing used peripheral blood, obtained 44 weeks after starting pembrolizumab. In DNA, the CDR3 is TGTGCCAGCAGCCCATCGACAGGGCTAAATGGCTACACCTTC. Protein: CASSPSTGLNGYTF.